This T cell receptor (beta chain) comes out of a study of blood T cells in healthy people across ages (dated by TCRdb to the mid-2010s). Background on the whole study: Template switching captured roughly one uniquely barcoded TCR beta cDNA molecule per two T cells in model experiments. The donors were split into four age groups: young (average 16 years), middle-aged (roughly 39), aged (more than 60) and long-lived (approximately 80). Age-related changes in TCR beta repertoire diversity were measured in the study by deep sequencing normalized with unique cDNA molecular identifiers. Donors of different ages were randomly distributed across sequencing lanes to avoid experimental bias. Using the same blood draw, the study looked at two additional independent replicas of 1 million unique cDNA reads for two donors, one aged 18 to 30 and the other aged 80 or older.

Libraries came from 5' RACE. Sequencing was carried out with an Illumina HiSeq 2500. A second roughly 7 to 11 cycle PCR used a sample-barcoded 5' primer and a J-beta primer mix. Each TCR beta cDNA molecule received a unique molecular identifier from a template-switch 5' adaptor carrying 12 random nucleotides. Each sample yielded at least 3 million CDR3-containing paired-end reads. First-strand cDNA was synthesized from all RNA with the Mint cDNA synthesis kit, primed by a TRBC-specific oligonucleotide. After uracil-DNA glycosylase treatment, a first 18-cycle PCR used universal primers M1SS and BC2_uni_R on all cDNA. The authors' analysis ran thus. For normalization, 1 million high-quality reads were randomly selected from each sample, with every read carrying a distinct molecular identifier. Instead of being binned into consensus sequences, reads with shared molecular identifiers were discarded. MiTCR, set to a Q25 quality threshold and the strictest error-elimination algorithm, was used for CDR3 identification, clonotype clustering and error correction. Lower-bound total TCR beta diversity was estimated with a nonparametric unseen species model using Euler transformation. TCRdb trimmed the raw reads at Q25, called clones with MiXCR and kept productive beta chains. Every CDR3 protein is listed once, alongside the most common genes and DNA of its rows. TCRdb, not the original authors, processed these V and J calls. This sample holds about 780,000 distinct CDR3 sequences; around 50% were observed only once. The ten most abundant clones make up over 15% of the sample.

The donors were roughly 40 Caucasian individuals from Russia, aged 6 to 90 years, who were systemically healthy. Each donor gave ten milliliters of peripheral blood, drawn into EDTA-treated Vacutainer tubes. Ficoll-Paque density-gradient centrifugation was used to isolate PBMCs, with at least 6 million per sample. Trizol reagent was used to extract total RNA from the PBMCs, yielding at least 6 micrograms per sample. The percentages of naive CD45RAhigh/CD27high T cells were determined by flow cytometry on a PBMC aliquot from every donor. This clonotype turned up a few times. What this receptor recognizes is not known. Qualities for individual bases were not recorded, and no much larger clone is one base off. CDR1 and CDR2, per the germline V gene, are SGHRS and YFSETQ. The cysteine opens and the phenylalanine closes a CDR3 of 15 amino acids. Only the CDR3 DNA stays, 45 bases, in frame from base 1. The V end loses 3 bases and the J end loses 1 base, and a stretch of 13 bases separates them.

Broader findings and caveats from the paper: The percentage of naive T cells measured by flow cytometry correlated strongly with observed TCR beta diversity. As age increased, observed TCR beta diversity per million T cells dropped in a roughly linear way, and a significant reduction was already evident by age around 41. Donor CMV infection status was unknown, potentially confounding age-related changes in expanded clonotypes. Since profiling was done on bulk unsorted PBMCs, naive and antigen-experienced compartments could not be conclusively compared. Estimates of total diversity from one million sequenced T cells were regarded as lower bounds and underestimates. Compared with the aged group, the long-lived group had more naive CD4+ T cells, fewer expanded clones and increased TCR diversity, suggesting age selection.

This receptor was obtained from a man older than 75 in good health. The rearranged chain carries TRBV5-1 and TRBJ2-5, with the D gene not confidently named. Sequenced: blood. The nucleotide sequence reads as follows: TGCGCCAGCAGCTCCGCACTATCCGCCCAAGAGACCCAGTACTTC. This gives the protein CASSSALSAQETQYF.